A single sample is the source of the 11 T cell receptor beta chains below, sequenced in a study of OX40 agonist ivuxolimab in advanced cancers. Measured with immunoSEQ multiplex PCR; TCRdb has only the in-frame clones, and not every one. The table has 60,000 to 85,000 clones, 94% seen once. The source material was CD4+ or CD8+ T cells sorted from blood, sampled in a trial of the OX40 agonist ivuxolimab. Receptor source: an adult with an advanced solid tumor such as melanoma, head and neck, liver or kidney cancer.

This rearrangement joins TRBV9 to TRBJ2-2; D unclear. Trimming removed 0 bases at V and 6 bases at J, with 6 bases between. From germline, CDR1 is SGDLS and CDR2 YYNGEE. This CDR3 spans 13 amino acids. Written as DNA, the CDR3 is TGTGCCAGCAGCGTAGGCGGCCCCGGGGAGCTGTTTTTT. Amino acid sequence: CASSVGGPGELFF.

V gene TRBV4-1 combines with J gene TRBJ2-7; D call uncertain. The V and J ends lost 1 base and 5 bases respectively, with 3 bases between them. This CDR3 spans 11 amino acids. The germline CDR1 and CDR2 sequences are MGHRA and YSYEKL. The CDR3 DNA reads TGCGCCAGCAGCCAAGCCCACGAGCAGTACTTC. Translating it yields CASSQAHEQYF.

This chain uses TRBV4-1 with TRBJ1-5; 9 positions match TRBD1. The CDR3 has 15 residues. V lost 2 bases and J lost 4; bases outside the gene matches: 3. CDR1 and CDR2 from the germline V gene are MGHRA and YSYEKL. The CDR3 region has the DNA TGCGCCAGCAGCCAACTCGGACAGGGGAATCAGCCCCAGCATTTT. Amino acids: CASSQLGQGNQPQHF.

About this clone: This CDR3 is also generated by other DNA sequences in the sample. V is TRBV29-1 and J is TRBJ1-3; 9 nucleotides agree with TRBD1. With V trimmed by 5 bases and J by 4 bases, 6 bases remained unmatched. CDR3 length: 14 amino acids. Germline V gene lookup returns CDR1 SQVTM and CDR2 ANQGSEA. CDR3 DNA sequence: TGCAGCGTTTATGGACAGGGGAGCGGAAACACCATATATTTT. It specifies CSVYGQGSGNTIYF.

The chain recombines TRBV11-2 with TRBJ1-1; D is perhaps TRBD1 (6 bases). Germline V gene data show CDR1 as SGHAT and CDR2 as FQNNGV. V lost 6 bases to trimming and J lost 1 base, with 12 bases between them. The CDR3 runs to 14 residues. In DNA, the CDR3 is TGTGCCAGCAGTATTACACAGGGGAACACTGAAGCTTTCTTT. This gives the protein CASSITQGNTEAFF.

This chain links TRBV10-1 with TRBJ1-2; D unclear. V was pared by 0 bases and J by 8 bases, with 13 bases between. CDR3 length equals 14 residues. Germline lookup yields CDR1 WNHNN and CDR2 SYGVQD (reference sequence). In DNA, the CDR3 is TGCGCCAGCAGTGAGTCCGAGGAAAGCGGAGGCTACACCTTC. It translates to CASSESEESGGYTF.

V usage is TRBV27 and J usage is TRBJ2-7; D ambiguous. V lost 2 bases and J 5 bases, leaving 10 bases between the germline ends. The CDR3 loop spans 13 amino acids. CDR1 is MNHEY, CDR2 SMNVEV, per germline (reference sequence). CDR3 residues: CASSLEGPNEQYF. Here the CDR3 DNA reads TGTGCCAGCAGTTTAGAAGGGCCCAACGAGCAGTACTTC.

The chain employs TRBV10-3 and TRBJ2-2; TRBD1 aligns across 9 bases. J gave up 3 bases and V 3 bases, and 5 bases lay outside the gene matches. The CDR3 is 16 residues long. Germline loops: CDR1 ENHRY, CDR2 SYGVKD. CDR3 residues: CAISDEDRGDTGELFF. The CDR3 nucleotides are TGTGCCATCAGTGACGAGGACAGGGGAGACACCGGGGAGCTGTTTTTT.

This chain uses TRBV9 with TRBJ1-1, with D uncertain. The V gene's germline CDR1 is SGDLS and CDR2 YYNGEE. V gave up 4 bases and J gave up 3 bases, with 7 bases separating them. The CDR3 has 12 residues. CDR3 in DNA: TGTGCCAGCAGCCCCTGGGACACTGAAGCTTTCTTT. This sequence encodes CASSPWDTEAFF.

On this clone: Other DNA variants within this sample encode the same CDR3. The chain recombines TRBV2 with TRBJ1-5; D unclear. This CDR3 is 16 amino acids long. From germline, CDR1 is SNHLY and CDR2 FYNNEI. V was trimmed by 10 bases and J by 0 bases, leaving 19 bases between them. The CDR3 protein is CATDGRETYSNQPQHF. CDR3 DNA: TGTGCCACGGACGGACGAGAAACTTATAGCAATCAGCCCCAGCATTTT.

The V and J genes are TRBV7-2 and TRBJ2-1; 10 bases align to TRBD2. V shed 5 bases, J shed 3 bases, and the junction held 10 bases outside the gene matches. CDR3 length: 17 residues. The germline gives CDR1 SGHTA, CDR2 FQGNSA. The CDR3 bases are TGTGCCAGCAGCCCGTACCCGACTAGCGGGTTCTACAATGAGCAGTTCTTC. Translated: CASSPYPTSGFYNEQFF.